The rows below give T cell receptor beta chains drawn from one sample of a study of blood T cell repertoires in COVID-19. Sequencing was performed with immunoSEQ multiplex PCR; in TCRdb, only in-frame clones are kept and a portion is missing. Here the sample spans hundreds of thousands of clones, 75% to 90% being singletons. Sequenced input: PBMCs or T cells enriched from blood (not recorded which). The receptors were sampled from a woman between 35 and 50 years old who had recovered from COVID-19. Each CDR3 is given with its conserved first and last residue. A D gene is named only where the DNA matches it firmly. Not all rows give a size; the values are once, few, many and, for expanded clones, a class.

>TRBJ2-3|TRBD2|NA|TRBV24-1
TGTGCCACCAGTGAACTAGCGGGAGACGCAGATACGCAGTATTTT
CATSELAGDADTQYF
>TRBJ2-1|NA|NA|TRBV7-3
TGTGCCAGCAGCTTAGCGGGGTCCTACAATGAGCAGTTCTTC
CASSLAGSYNEQFF
>TRBJ2-5|NA|NA|TRBV3-1/TRBV3-2
TGTGCCAGCAGCCACCCCTACCAAGAGACCCAGTACTTC
CASSHPYQETQYF
>TRBJ2-5|TRBD2|NA|TRBV14
TGTGCCAGCAGCCAATTCGGACTAGCGGGGGGGCCGGGAGAGACCCAGTACTTC
CASSQFGLAGGPGETQYF
>TRBJ2-3|NA|NA|TRBV5-8
TGTGCCAGCAGCTTAAGGGGGACGGGAGATACGCAGTATTTT
CASSLRGTGDTQYF
>TRBJ1-2|NA|NA|TRBV6-5
TGTGCCAGCAGTTACGGGGGGTTAAGGGATGGCTACACCTTC
CASSYGGLRDGYTF
>TRBJ2-2|NA|NA|TRBV11-2
TGTGCCAGCAGCCTCAGGGACACCGGGGAGCTGTTTTTT
CASSLRDTGELFF
>TRBJ1-1|TRBD1|NA|TRBV11-3
TGTGCCAGCAGTCTGACAGGGGGCGAGGATGAAGCTTTCTTT
CASSLTGGEDEAFF
>TRBJ1-4|NA|few|TRBV27
TGTGCCAGCAGTTTCTCAGGGGTTTATGGGGAAAAACTGTTTTTT
CASSFSGVYGEKLFF
>TRBJ1-1|NA|few|TRBV5-1
TGCGCCAGCAGCCCGCGGCCGGGAACTGAAGCTTTCTTT
CASSPRPGTEAFF
>TRBJ1-3|NA|NA|TRBV19
TGTGCCAGTAGCACTACAAACTCTGGAAACACCATATATTTT
CASSTTNSGNTIYF
>TRBJ2-5|TRBD2|NA|TRBV7-2
TGTGCCAGCAGCTCTTCTAGCGGGGGGGCCGTGACCCAGTACTTC
CASSSSSGGAVTQYF
>TRBJ2-1|TRBD2|NA|TRBV5-4
TGTGCCAGCAGCAGCCGGACTAGCGGTTACAATGAGCAGTTCTTC
CASSSRTSGYNEQFF
>TRBJ2-3|TRBD2|NA|TRBV9
TGTGCCAGCAGCGTACCTAGCGGGGGGACCTGGGGAGCAGATACGCAGTATTTT
CASSVPSGGTWGADTQYF
>TRBJ1-4|NA|few|TRBV11-1
TGTGCCAGCAGCTTACCAAATGAAAAACTGTTTTTT
CASSLPNEKLFF
>TRBJ2-7|TRBD2|NA|TRBV28
TGTGCCAGCAGTTTGACCGGTGCGGGAGGGCAATGGGGCGAGCAGTACTTC
CASSLTGAGGQWGEQYF
>TRBJ1-1|NA|NA|TRBV19
TGTGCCAGTAGCCCCCTCCCCCCGATCAGCACTGAAGCTTTCTTT
CASSPLPPISTEAFF
>TRBJ1-2|NA|NA|TRBV21-1
TGTGCCAGCAGCAAGGGAGGCAGCCTCTATCGCTACACCTTC
CASSKGGSLYRYTF
>TRBJ1-2|TRBD1|NA|TRBV29-1
TGCAGCGCGGGACAGGGGAACTATGGCTACACCTTC
CSAGQGNYGYTF
>TRBJ2-2|TRBD2|once|TRBV7-3
TGTGCCAGCAGCTCTTGGACTAGCGGGACCGGGGAGCTGTTTTTT
CASSSWTSGTGELFF
>TRBJ1-2|NA|NA|TRBV9
TGTGCCAGCAGCGTAGATGGCAGGGCGGACTATGGCTACACCTTC
CASSVDGRADYGYTF
>TRBJ1-4|NA|NA|TRBV28
TGTGCCAGCAGAAGGACAGCAACTAATGAAAAACTGTTTTTT
CASRRTATNEKLFF
>TRBJ1-2|NA|once|TRBV19
TGTGCCAGTAGTACCCCCAGGGTCAGGGGTGCCTATGGCTACACCTTC
CASSTPRVRGAYGYTF
>TRBJ2-1|NA|NA|TRBV24-1
TGTGCCACCAGTGCCCCCGGGACTCTCAATGAGCAGTTCTTC
CATSAPGTLNEQFF
>TRBJ2-1|NA|NA|TRBV20-1
TGCAGTGCTAGTGGGGACACCTCCTACAATGAGCAGTTCTTC
CSASGDTSYNEQFF
>TRBJ2-3|NA|NA|TRBV21-1
TGTGCCAGCAGCAAAGTCAAGCCAGCGCTAAGAGGCACAGATACGCAGTATTTT
CASSKVKPALRGTDTQYF
>TRBJ1-2|NA|NA|TRBV30
TGTGCCTGGACCACCACATGGGCCAGCTATGGCTACACCTTC
CAWTTTWASYGYTF
>TRBJ2-7|TRBD2|NA|TRBV7-2
TGTGCCAGCAGCTTAGTGGTAGCGGGCATCTCCTACGAGCAGTACTTC
CASSLVVAGISYEQYF
>TRBJ2-1|NA|NA|TRBV11-1
TGTGCCAGCAGCTTAGGACTTTACAATGAGCAGTTCTTC
CASSLGLYNEQFF
>TRBJ1-2|NA|NA|TRBV7-2
TGTGCCAGCAGCGAGTCGGGGGGGCCCTATGGCTACACCTTC
CASSESGGPYGYTF
>TRBJ2-7|TRBD1|NA|TRBV5-1
TGCGCCAGCGGCCCCGGGACAGGTCCCTACGAGCAGTACTTC
CASGPGTGPYEQYF
>TRBJ1-5|TRBD1|NA|TRBV7-9
TGTGCCAGCAGCCTTGGACAGGACAATCAGCCCCAGCATTTT
CASSLGQDNQPQHF
>TRBJ2-7|NA|NA|TRBV7-2
TGTGCCAGCAGCTTAGCGGCCTCACAGAATCCCTACGAGCAGTACTTC
CASSLAASQNPYEQYF
>TRBJ2-1|NA|NA|TRBV7-9
TGTGCCAGCACCCAGGGAATGGAGCAGTTCTTC
CASTQGMEQFF
>TRBJ2-1|TRBD2|NA|TRBV5-4
TGTGCCAGCAGCCGCGGGGGGCTGGAGAACTACAATGAGCAGTTCTTC
CASSRGGLENYNEQFF
>TRBJ2-3|TRBD2|NA|TRBV6-5
TGTGCCAGCAGTTACTCGAATCTAGCGGGAGACGGTACGCAGTATTTT
CASSYSNLAGDGTQYF
>TRBJ2-7|NA|once|TRBV11-1
TGTGCCAGCAGCCGGACAACGTCCTACGAGCAGTACTTC
CASSRTTSYEQYF
>TRBJ1-1|TRBD1|NA|TRBV18
TGTGCCAGCTCACCGGACAGGAGTAACACTGAAGCTTTCTTT
CASSPDRSNTEAFF
>TRBJ2-1|NA|NA|TRBV28
TGTGCCAGCAGTCCCCGGGGTAGGGCCAGGATCGACAATGAGCAGTTCTTC
CASSPRGRARIDNEQFF
>TRBJ2-5|NA|NA|TRBV4-3
TGCGCCAGCAGCCGGGAATTAGGGGGAGAGACCCAGTACTTC
CASSRELGGETQYF
>TRBJ2-7|TRBD2|NA|TRBV5-4
TGTGCCAGCAGTTTATCTAGCGGGATCTCCTACGAGCAGTACTTC
CASSLSSGISYEQYF
>TRBJ1-4|NA|NA|TRBV30
TGTGCCTGGAGTGGAGGGATTGAAAAACTGTTTTTT
CAWSGGIEKLFF
>TRBJ2-2|TRBD1|NA|TRBV18
TGTGCCAGCTCACCACCCAAAGGGGGCCTGACCGGGGAGCTGTTTTTT
CASSPPKGGLTGELFF
>TRBJ2-7|NA|NA|TRBV5-4
TGTGCCAGCAGCAAAAGGGGGGGCCCCCTCGAGCAGTACTTC
CASSKRGGPLEQYF
>TRBJ1-2|NA|NA|TRBV30
TGTGCCTACCCAGACGGGAACTATGGCTACACCTTC
CAYPDGNYGYTF
>TRBJ2-2|TRBD1|NA|TRBV19
TGTGCCAGTAGTATAGTTACAGGGGGCGCTTCCGGGGAGCTGTTTTTT
CASSIVTGGASGELFF
>TRBJ2-1|TRBD2|NA|TRBV6-2/TRBV6-3
TGTGCCAGCAGTTATCGCCGGACTAGCGGGATCTATACCTACAATGAGCAGTTCTTC
CASSYRRTSGIYTYNEQFF